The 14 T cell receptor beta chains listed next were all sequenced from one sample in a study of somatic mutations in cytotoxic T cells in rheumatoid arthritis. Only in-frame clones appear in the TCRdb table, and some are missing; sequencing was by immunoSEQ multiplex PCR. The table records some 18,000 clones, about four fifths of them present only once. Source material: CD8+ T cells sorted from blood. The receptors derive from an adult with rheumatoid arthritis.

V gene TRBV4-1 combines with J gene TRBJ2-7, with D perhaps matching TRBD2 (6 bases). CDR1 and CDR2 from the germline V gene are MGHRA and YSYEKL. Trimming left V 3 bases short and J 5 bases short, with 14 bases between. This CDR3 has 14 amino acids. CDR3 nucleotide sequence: TGCGCCAGCAGCCAGGGACTCCTGGGGAACGAGCAGTACTTC. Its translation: CASSQGLLGNEQYF.

The CDR3 DNA is TGCGCCAGCAGCCTCCGGACAGGCCTCAATCAGCCCCAGCATTTT. This sequence encodes CASSLRTGLNQPQHF. This chain links TRBV4-1 with TRBJ1-5; the match to TRBD1 covers 7 bases. In germline, CDR1 is MGHRA, CDR2 YSYEKL. There are 15 residues in the CDR3. With V trimmed by 4 bases and J by 3 bases, 6 bases remained unmatched.

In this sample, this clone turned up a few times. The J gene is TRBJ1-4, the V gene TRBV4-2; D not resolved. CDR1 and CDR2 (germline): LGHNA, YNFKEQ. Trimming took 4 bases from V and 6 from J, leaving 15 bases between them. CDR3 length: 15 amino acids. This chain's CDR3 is CASSLTSNGYEKLFF. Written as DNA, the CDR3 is TGTGCCAGCAGCCTCACCTCTAACGGGTATGAAAAACTGTTTTTT.

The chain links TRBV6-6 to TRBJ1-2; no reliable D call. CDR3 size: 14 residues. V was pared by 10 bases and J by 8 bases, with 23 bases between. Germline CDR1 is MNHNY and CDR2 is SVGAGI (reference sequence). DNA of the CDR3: TGTGCCACACTATTGGAGGAGGGAACGGAGGGCTACACCTTC. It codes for CATLLEEGTEGYTF.

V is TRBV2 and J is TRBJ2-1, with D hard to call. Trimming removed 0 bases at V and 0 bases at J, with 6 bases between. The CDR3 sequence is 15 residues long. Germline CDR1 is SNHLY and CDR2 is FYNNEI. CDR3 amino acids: CASSEAWDSYNEQFF. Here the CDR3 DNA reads TGTGCCAGCAGTGAAGCATGGGACTCCTACAATGAGCAGTTCTTC.

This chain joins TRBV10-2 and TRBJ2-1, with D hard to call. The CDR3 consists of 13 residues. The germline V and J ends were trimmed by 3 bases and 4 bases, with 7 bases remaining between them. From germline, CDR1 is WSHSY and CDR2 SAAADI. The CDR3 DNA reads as TGCGCCAGCAGTGACGCTATATACAATGAGCAGTTCTTC. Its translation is CASSDAIYNEQFF.

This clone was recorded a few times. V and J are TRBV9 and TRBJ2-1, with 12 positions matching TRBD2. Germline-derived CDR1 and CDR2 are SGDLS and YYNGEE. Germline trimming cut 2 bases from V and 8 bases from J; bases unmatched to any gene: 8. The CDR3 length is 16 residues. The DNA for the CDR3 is TGTGCCAGCAGCGTTTGGCTAGCGGGGGGGCCCCATGAGCAGTTCTTC. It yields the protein CASSVWLAGGPHEQFF. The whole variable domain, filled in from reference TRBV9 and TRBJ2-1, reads DSGVTQTPKHLITATGQRVTLRCSPRSGDLSVYWYQQSLDQGLQFLIQYYNGEERAKGNILERFSAQQFPDLHSELNLSSLELGDSALYFCASSVWLAGGPHEQFFGPGTRLTVL.

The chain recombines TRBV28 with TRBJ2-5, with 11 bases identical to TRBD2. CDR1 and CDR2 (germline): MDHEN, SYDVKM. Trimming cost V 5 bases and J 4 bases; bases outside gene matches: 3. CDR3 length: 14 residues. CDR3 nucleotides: TGTGCCAGCAGTATAGCGGGAGGGAGAGAGACCCAGTACTTC. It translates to CASSIAGGRETQYF.

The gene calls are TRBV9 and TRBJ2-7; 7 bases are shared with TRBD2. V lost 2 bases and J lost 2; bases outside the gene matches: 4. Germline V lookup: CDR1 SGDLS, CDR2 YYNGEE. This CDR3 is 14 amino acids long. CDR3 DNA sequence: TGTGCCAGCAGCGTGTCTCTAGCGGCCTACGAGCAGTACTTC. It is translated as CASSVSLAAYEQYF.

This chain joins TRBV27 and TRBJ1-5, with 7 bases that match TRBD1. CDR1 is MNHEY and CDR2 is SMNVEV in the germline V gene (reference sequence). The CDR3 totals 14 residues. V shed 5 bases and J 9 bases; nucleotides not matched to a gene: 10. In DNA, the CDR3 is TGTGCCAGCAGTCCACGGACAGGCGTCGGGCCCCAGCATTTT. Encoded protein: CASSPRTGVGPQHF.

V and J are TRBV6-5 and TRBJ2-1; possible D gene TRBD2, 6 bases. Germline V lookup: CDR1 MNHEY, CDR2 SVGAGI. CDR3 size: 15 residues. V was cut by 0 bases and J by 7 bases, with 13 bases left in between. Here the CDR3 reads CASSYSSGVSNEQFF. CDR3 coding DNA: TGTGCCAGCAGTTACTCCTCGGGAGTATCAAATGAGCAGTTCTTC.

CDR3 nucleotides: TGTGCAAGTCGCTTACCGGCGGGACTAGCCTACGAGCAGTACTTC. This sequence encodes CASRLPAGLAYEQYF. The V gene is TRBV12-2, the J gene TRBJ2-7; the DNA was not used to check the table's D call, TRBD2. TRBV12-2 is a known pseudogene. This CDR3 has 15 residues.

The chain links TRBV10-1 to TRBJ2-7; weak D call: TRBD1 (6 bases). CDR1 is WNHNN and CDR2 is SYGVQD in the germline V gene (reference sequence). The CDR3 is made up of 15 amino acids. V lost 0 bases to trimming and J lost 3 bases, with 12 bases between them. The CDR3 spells CASSESRTAIYEQYF. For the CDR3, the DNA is TGCGCCAGCAGTGAGTCCCGGACAGCCATCTACGAGCAGTACTTC.

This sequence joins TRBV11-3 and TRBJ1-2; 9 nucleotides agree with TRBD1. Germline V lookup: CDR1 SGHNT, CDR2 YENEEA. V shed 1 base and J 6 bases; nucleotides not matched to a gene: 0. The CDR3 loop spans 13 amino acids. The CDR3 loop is CASSLGTGDGYTF. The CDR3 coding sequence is TGTGCCAGCAGCTTAGGGACAGGGGATGGCTACACCTTC.